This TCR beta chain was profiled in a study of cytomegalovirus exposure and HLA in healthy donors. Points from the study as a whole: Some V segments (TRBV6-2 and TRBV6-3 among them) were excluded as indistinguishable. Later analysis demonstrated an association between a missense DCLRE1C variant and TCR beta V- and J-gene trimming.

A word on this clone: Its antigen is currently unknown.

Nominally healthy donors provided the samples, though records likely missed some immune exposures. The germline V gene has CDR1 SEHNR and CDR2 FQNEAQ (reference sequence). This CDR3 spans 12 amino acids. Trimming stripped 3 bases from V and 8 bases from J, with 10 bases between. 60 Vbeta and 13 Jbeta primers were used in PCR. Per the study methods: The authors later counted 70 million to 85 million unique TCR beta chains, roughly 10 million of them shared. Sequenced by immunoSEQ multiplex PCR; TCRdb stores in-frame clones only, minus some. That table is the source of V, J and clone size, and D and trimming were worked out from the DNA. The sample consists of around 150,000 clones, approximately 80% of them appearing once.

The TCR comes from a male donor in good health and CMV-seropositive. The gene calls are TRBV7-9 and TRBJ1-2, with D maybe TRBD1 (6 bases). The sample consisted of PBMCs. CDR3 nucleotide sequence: TGTGCCAGCAGCTTGTCAGGGGAAGGCTACACCTTC. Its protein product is CASSLSGEGYTF.